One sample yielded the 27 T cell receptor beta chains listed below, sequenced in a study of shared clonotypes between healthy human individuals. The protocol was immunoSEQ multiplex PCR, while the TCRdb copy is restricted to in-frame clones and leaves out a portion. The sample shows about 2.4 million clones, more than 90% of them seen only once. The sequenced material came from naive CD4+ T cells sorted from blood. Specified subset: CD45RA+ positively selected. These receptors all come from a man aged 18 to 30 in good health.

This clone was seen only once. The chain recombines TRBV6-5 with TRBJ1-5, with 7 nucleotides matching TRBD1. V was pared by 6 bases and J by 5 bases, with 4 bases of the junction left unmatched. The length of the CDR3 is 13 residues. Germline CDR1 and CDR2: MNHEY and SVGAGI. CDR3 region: CASRRGQDQPQHF. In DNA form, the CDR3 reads TGTGCCAGCAGGAGAGGACAGGATCAGCCCCAGCATTTT.

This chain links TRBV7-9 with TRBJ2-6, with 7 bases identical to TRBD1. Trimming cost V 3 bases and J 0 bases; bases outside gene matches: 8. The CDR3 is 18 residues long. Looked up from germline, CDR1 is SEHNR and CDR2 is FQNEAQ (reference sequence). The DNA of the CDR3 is TGTGCCAGCAGCTTGGGACAGCCTCGCCTCTCTGGGGCCAACGTCCTGACTTTC. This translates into CASSLGQPRLSGANVLTF.

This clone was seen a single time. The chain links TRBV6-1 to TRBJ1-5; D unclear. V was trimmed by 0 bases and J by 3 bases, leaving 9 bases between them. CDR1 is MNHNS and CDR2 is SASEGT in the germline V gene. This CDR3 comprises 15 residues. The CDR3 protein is CASSEAVGSNQPQHF. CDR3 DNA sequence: TGTGCCAGCAGTGAAGCGGTAGGGTCCAATCAGCCCCAGCATTTT.

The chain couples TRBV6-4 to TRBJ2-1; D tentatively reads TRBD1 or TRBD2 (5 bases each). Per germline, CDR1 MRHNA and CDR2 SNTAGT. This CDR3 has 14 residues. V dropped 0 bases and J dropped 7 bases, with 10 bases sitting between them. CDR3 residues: CASSDSWGNNEQFF. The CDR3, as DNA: TGTGCCAGCAGTGACTCGTGGGGGAATAATGAGCAGTTCTTC.

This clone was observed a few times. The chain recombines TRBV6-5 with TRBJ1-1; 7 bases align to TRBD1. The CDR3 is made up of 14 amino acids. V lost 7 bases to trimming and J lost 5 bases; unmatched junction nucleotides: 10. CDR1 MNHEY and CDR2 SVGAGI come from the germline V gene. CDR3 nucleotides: TGTGCCAGCATTCCACAGGGGCGGAGGACTGAAGCTTTCTTT. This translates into CASIPQGRRTEAFF.

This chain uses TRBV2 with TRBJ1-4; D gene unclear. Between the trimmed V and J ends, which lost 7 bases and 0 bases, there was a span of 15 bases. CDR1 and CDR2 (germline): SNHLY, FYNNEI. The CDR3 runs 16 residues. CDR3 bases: TGTGCCAGCATGGTAAACAGCATTGCAACTAATGAAAAACTGTTTTTT. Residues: CASMVNSIATNEKLFF.

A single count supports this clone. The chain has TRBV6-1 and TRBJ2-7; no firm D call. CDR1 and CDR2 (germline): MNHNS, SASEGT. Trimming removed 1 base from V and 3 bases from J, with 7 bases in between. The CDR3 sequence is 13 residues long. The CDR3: CASSEEAIYEQYF. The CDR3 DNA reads TGTGCCAGCAGTGAAGAGGCTATCTACGAGCAGTACTTC.

This CDR3 is CASTTGGTTTDTQYF. DNA for the CDR3: TGTGCCAGCACCACTGGGGGAACTACCACAGATACGCAGTATTTT. V and J are TRBV7-2 and TRBJ2-3; D tentatively reads TRBD1 or TRBD2 (5 bases each). CDR3 size: 15 residues. Per germline, CDR1 SGHTA and CDR2 FQGNSA. Deletions cut 7 bases from V and 2 bases from J, with 16 bases between.

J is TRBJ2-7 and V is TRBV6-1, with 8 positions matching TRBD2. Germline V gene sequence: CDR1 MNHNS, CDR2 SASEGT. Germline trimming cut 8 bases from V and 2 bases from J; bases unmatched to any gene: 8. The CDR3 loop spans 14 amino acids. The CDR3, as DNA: TGTGCCAGCTCCGGGGGGGGCCTGACCTACGAGCAGTACTTC. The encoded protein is CASSGGGLTYEQYF.

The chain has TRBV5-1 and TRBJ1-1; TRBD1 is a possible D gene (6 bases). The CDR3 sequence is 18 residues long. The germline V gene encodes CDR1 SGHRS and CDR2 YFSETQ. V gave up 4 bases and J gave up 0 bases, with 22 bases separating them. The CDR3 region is CASSPLSGGLSMNTEAFF. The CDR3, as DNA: TGCGCCAGCAGCCCCCTCTCGGGGGGCCTTAGCATGAACACTGAAGCTTTCTTT.

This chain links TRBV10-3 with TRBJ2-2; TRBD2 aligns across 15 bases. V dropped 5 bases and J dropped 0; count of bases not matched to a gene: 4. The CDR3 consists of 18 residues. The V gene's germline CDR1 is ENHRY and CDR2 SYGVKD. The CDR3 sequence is CAISLGLAGGSNTGELFF. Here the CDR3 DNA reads TGTGCCATCAGTCTGGGACTAGCGGGGGGCTCGAACACCGGGGAGCTGTTTTTT.

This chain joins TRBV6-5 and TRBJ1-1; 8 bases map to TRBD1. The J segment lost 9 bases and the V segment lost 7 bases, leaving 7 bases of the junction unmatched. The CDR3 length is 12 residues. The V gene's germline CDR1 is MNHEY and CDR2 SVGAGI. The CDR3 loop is CASTDRGLKAFF. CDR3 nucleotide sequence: TGTGCCAGCACCGACAGGGGACTGAAAGCTTTCTTT.

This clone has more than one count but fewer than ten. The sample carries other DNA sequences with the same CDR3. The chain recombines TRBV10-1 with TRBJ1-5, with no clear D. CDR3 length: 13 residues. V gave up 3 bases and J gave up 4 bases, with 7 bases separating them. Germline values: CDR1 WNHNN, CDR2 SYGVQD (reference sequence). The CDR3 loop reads CASSDSGNQPQHF. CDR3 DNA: TGCGCCAGCAGTGATAGTGGGAATCAGCCCCAGCATTTT.

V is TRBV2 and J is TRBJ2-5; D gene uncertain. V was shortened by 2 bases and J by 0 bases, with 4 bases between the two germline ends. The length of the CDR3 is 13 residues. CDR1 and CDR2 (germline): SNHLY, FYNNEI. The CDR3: CASSERYQETQYF. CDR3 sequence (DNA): TGTGCCAGCAGTGAAAGGTACCAAGAGACCCAGTACTTC. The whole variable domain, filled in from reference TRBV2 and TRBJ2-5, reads EPEVTQTPSHQVTQMGQEVILRCVPISNHLYFYWYRQILGQKVEFLVSFYNNEISEKSEIFDDQFSVERPDGSNFTLKIRSTKLEDSAMYFCASSERYQETQYFGPGTRLLVL.

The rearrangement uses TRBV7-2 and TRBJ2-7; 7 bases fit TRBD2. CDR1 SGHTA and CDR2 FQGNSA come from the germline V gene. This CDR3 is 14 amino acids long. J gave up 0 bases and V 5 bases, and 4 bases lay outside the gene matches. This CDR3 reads CASSEAGSSYEQYF. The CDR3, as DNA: TGTGCCAGCAGCGAAGCGGGAAGCTCCTACGAGCAGTACTTC.

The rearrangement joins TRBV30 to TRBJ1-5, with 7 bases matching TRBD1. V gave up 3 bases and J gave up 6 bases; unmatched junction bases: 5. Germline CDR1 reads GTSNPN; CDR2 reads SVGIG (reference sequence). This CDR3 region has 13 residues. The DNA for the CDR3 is TGTGCCTGGAGCAAGGGGGCAGGTCAGCCCCAGCATTTT. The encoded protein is CAWSKGAGQPQHF.

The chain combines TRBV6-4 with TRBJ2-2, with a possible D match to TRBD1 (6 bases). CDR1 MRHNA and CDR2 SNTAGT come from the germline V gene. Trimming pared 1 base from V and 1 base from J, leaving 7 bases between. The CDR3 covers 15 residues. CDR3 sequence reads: CASSDWGQNTGELFF. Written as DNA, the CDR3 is TGTGCCAGCAGTGACTGGGGACAGAACACCGGGGAGCTGTTTTTT.

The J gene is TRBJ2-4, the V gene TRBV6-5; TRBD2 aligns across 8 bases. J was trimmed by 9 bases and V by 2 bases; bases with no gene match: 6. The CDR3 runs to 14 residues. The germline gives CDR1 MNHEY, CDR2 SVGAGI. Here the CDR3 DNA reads TGTGCCAGCAGTTACCGAGAACGGGGGGGCATTCAGTACTTC. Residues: CASSYRERGGIQYF.

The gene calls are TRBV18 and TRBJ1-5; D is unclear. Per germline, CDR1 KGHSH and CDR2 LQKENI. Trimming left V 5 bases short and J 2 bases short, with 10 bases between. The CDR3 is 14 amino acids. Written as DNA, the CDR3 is TGTGCCAGCTCAGAGACCGCAGGCAATCAGCCCCAGCATTTT. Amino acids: CASSETAGNQPQHF.

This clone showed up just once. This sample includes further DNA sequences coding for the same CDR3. In DNA, the CDR3 is TGTGCCAGCCGTGGCTCTGGGGCCAACGTCCTGACTTTC. Its protein is CASRGSGANVLTF. This chain joins TRBV9 and TRBJ2-6, with D unresolved. Trimming shortened V by 7 bases and J by 0 bases, and 5 bases separated the two germline ends. Germline V gene data show CDR1 as SGDLS and CDR2 as YYNGEE. This CDR3 spans 13 amino acids.

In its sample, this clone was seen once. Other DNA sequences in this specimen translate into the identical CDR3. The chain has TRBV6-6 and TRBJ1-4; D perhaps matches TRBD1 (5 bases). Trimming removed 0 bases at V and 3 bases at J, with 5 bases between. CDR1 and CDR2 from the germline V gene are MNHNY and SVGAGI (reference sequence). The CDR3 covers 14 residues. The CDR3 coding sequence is TGTGCCAGCAGTTACTCAGGGGCTAATGAAAAACTGTTTTTT. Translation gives CASSYSGANEKLFF.

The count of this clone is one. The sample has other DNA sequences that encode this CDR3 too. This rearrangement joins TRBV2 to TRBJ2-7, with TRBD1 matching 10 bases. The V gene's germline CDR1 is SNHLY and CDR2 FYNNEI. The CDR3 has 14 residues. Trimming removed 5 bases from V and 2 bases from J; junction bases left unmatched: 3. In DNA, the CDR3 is TGTGCCAGCAGTATCGGACAGGGGGCCTACGAGCAGTACTTC. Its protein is CASSIGQGAYEQYF. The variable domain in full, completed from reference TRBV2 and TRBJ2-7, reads EPEVTQTPSHQVTQMGQEVILRCVPISNHLYFYWYRQILGQKVEFLVSFYNNEISEKSEIFDDQFSVERPDGSNFTLKIRSTKLEDSAMYFCASSIGQGAYEQYFGPGTRLTVT.

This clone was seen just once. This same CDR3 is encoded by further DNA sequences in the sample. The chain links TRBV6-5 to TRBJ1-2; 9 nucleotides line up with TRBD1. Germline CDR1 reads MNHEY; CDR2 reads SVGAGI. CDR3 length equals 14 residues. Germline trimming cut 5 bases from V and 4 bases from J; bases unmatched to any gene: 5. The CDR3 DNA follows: TGTGCCAGCAGTCGGACAGGGGTTGGCTATGGCTACACCTTC. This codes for CASSRTGVGYGYTF.

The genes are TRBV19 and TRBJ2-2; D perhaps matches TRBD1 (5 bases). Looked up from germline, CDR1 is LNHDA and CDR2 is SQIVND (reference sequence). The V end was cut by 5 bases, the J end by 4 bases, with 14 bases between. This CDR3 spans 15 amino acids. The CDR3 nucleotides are TGTGCCAGTAGTCTCAGGCAGGGCCTCACCGGGGAGCTGTTTTTT. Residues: CASSLRQGLTGELFF.

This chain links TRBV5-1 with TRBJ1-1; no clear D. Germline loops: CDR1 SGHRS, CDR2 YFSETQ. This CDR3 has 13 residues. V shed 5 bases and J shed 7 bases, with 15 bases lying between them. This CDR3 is CASSQPPGFEAFF. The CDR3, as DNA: TGCGCCAGCAGTCAACCCCCGGGCTTTGAAGCTTTCTTT.

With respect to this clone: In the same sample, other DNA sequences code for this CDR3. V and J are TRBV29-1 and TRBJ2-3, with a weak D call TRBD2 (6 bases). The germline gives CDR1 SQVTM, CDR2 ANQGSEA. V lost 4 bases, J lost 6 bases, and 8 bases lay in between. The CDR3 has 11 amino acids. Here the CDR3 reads CSVGGGDTQYF. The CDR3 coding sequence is TGCAGCGTTGGAGGAGGGGATACGCAGTATTTT.

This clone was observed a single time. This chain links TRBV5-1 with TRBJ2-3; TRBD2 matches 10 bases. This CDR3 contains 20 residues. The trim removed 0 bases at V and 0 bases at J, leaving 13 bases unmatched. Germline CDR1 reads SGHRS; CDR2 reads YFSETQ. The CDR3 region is CASSLAFTSGVLTSTDTQYF. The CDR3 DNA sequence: TGCGCCAGCAGCTTGGCCTTTACTAGCGGGGTACTCACTAGCACAGATACGCAGTATTTT. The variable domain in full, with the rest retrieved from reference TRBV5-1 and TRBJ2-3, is KAGVTQTPRYLIKTRGQQVTLSCSPISGHRSVSWYQQTPGQGLQFLFEYFSETQRNKGNFPGRFSGRQFSNSRSEMNVSTLELGDSALYLCASSLAFTSGVLTSTDTQYFGPGTRLTVL.